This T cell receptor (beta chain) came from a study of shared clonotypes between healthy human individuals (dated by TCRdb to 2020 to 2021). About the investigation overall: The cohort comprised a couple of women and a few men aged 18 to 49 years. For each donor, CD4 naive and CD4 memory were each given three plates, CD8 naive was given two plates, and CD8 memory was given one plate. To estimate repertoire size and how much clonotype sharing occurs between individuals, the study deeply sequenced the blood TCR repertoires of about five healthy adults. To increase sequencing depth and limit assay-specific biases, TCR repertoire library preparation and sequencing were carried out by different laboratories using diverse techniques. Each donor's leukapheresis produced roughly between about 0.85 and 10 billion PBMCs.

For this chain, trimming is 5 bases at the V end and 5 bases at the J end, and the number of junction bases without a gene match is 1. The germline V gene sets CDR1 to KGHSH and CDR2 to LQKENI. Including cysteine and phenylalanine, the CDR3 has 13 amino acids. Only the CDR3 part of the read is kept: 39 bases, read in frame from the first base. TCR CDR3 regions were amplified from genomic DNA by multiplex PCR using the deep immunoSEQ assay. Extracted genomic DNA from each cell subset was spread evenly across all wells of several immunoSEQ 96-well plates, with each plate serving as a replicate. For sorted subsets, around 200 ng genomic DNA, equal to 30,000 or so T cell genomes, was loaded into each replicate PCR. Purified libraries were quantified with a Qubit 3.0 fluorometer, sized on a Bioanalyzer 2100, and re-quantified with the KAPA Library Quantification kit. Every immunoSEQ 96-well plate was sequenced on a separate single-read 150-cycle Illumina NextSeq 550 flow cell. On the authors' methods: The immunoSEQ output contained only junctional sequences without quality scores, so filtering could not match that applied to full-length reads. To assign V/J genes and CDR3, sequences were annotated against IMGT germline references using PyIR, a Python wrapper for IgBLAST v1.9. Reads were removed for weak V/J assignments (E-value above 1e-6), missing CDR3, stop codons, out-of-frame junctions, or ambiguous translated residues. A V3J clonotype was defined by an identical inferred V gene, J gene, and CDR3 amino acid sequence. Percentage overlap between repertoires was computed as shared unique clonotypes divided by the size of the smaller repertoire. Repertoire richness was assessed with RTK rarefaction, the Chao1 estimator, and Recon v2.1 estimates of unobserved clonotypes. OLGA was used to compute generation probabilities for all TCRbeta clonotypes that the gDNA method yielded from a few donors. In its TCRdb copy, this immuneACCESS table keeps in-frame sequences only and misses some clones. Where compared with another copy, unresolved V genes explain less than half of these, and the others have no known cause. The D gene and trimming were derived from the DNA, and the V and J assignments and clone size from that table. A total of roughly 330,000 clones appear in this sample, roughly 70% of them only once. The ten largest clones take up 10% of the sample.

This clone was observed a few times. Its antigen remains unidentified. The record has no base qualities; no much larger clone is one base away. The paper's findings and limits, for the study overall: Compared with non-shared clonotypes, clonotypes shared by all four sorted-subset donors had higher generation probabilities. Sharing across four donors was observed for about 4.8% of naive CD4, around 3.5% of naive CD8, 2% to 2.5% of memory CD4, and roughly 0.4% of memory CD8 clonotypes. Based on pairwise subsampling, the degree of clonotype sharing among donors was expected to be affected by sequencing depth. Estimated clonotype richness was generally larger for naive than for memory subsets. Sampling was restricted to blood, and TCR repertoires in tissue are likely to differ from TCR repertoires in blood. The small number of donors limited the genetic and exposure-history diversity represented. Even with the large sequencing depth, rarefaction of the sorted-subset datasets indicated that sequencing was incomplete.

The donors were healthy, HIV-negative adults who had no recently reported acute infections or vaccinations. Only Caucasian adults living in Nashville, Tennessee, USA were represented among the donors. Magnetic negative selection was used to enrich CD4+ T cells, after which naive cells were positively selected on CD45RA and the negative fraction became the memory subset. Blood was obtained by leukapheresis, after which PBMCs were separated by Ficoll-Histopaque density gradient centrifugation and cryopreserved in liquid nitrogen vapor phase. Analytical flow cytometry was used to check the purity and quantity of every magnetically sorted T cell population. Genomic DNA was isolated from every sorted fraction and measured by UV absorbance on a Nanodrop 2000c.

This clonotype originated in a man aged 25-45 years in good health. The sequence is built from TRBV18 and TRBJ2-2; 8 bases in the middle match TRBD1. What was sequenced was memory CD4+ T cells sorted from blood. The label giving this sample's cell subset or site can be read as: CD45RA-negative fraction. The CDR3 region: CASSRTGTGELFF. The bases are TGTGCCAGCTCAAGGACAGGGACCGGGGAGCTGTTTTTT. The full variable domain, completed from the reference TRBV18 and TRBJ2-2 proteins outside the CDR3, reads NAGVMQNPRHLVRRRGQEARLRCSPMKGHSHVYWYRQLPEEGLKFMVYLQKENIIDESGMPKERFSAEFPKEGPSILRIQQVVRGDSAAYFCASSRTGTGELFFGEGSRLTVL.